This T cell receptor beta chain was identified in a study of blood T cell repertoires in COVID-19. The wider study: Acute and convalescent COVID-19 samples came from the United States, Italy and Spain. The analysed material was cDNA or gDNA that came from T cells, B-cell-depleted T cells, or PBMCs.

TCRdb keeps only in-frame clones here, not all; method: immunoSEQ multiplex PCR. Here the sample spans about 94,000 clones, approximately 89% being singletons. The length of the CDR3 is 12 residues. V lost 2 bases to trimming and J lost 10 bases, with 12 bases between them. CDR1 is GTSNPN, CDR2 SVGIG, per germline (reference sequence). The receptor was derived from a human donor with acute or convalescent COVID-19. The donor label of this sample is uncertain. The genes are TRBV30 and TRBJ2-1; a possible D gene is TRBD2 (6 bases). Sequenced sample: peripheral blood. The CDR3 region is CAWSQLAWEQFF. The DNA for the CDR3 is TGTGCCTGGAGTCAACTAGCTTGGGAGCAGTTCTTC. The whole variable domain, filled in from reference TRBV30 and TRBJ2-1, reads SQTIHQWPATLVQPVGSPLSLECTVEGTSNPNLYWYRQAAGRGLQLLFYSVGIGQISSEVPQNLSASRPQDRQFILSSKKLLLSDSGFYLCAWSQLAWEQFFGPGTRLTVL.